A selection of T cell receptor beta chains follows, all from one sample in a study of OX40 agonist ivuxolimab in advanced cancers. Sequenced by immunoSEQ multiplex PCR; TCRdb stores in-frame clones only, minus some. Of 100,000 or so clones in the sample, about 88% were seen once. Sequenced material: CD4+ or CD8+ T cells sorted from blood, taken in a trial of the OX40 agonist ivuxolimab. These receptors all come from an adult with an advanced solid tumor such as melanoma, head and neck, liver or kidney cancer. CDR3s include the opening cysteine and the closing phenylalanine or tryptophan. The D gene is left open where the match is weak. Not every row has a clone size; where given, it reads once, few, many or a size class.

cdr3_aa: CSAPKQGLETEAFF; cdr3_nt: TGCAGCGCCCCGAAACAGGGGCTGGAGACTGAAGCTTTCTTT; v_call: TRBV29-1; d_call: TRBD1; clone_size: .; j_call: TRBJ1-1
cdr3_aa: CASSQEAQGNQPQHF; cdr3_nt: TGTGCCAGCAGCCAAGAGGCTCAGGGAAATCAGCCCCAGCATTTT; v_call: TRBV4-2; d_call: .; clone_size: .; j_call: TRBJ1-5
cdr3_aa: CASSRTGGAYNYGYTF; cdr3_nt: TGTGCCAGCAGCCGGACAGGGGGCGCCTATAACTATGGCTACACCTTC; v_call: TRBV13; d_call: TRBD1; clone_size: .; j_call: TRBJ1-2
cdr3_aa: CASSLVMGGVVDTQYF; cdr3_nt: TGCGCCAGCAGCTTGGTAATGGGAGGTGTTGTAGATACGCAGTATTTT; v_call: TRBV5-1; d_call: .; clone_size: .; j_call: TRBJ2-3
cdr3_aa: CASSLQAGGRNEQFF; cdr3_nt: TGTGCCAGCAGTTTACAAGCGGGGGGTAGGAATGAGCAGTTCTTC; v_call: TRBV28; d_call: TRBD2; clone_size: .; j_call: TRBJ2-1
cdr3_aa: CASSQRTGKGNEQFF; cdr3_nt: TGTGCCAGCAGCCAACGGACAGGGAAAGGCAATGAGCAGTTCTTC; v_call: TRBV14; d_call: TRBD1; clone_size: .; j_call: TRBJ2-1
cdr3_aa: CASSPDQGSLEQYF; cdr3_nt: TGTGCCAGCAGTCCCGACCAGGGATCCCTCGAGCAGTACTTC; v_call: TRBV7-2; d_call: .; clone_size: many; j_call: TRBJ2-7
cdr3_aa: CASMRDNGANVLTF; cdr3_nt: TGCGCCAGCATGAGGGACAATGGGGCCAACGTCCTGACTTTC; v_call: TRBV5-1; d_call: .; clone_size: .; j_call: TRBJ2-6
cdr3_aa: CASSPDLATGNEQFF; cdr3_nt: TGTGCCAGCAGTCCGGACTTAGCGACGGGGAATGAGCAGTTCTTC; v_call: TRBV9; d_call: .; clone_size: .; j_call: TRBJ2-1
cdr3_aa: CASSSWGPAEQYF; cdr3_nt: TGTGCCAGCAGTTCCTGGGGGCCCGCTGAGCAGTACTTC; v_call: TRBV6-5; d_call: .; clone_size: .; j_call: TRBJ2-5
cdr3_aa: CASSPGLAGGNLKETQYF; cdr3_nt: TGCGCCAGCAGCCCAGGACTAGCGGGAGGCAATTTAAAAGAGACCCAGTACTTC; v_call: TRBV5-1; d_call: TRBD2; clone_size: .; j_call: TRBJ2-5
cdr3_aa: CASSPPGRSSYNEQFF; cdr3_nt: TGTGCCAGCAGCCCCCCGGGGCGGAGCTCCTACAATGAGCAGTTCTTC; v_call: TRBV9; d_call: .; clone_size: .; j_call: TRBJ2-1
cdr3_aa: CASSHRDNYNEQFF; cdr3_nt: TGTGCCAGCAGCCACCGGGATAACTACAATGAGCAGTTCTTC; v_call: TRBV25-1; d_call: .; clone_size: .; j_call: TRBJ2-1
cdr3_aa: CASSLLARSSYNEQFF; cdr3_nt: TGCGCCAGCAGCCTACTAGCGAGAAGCTCCTACAATGAGCAGTTCTTC; v_call: TRBV5-1; d_call: TRBD2; clone_size: .; j_call: TRBJ2-1
cdr3_aa: CASSPSGQGMYREKLFF; cdr3_nt: TGTGCCAGCAGCCCCTCGGGACAGGGAATGTATCGAGAAAAACTGTTTTTT; v_call: TRBV27; d_call: TRBD1; clone_size: .; j_call: TRBJ1-4
cdr3_aa: CASSYSSQGAYEQYF; cdr3_nt: TGTGCCAGCAGTTACTCGTCCCAGGGGGCCTACGAGCAGTACTTC; v_call: TRBV6-5; d_call: TRBD1; clone_size: .; j_call: TRBJ2-7
cdr3_aa: CASSLGRLDNEQFF; cdr3_nt: TGTGCCAGCAGCCTTGGCCGTCTAGACAATGAGCAGTTCTTC; v_call: TRBV6-4; d_call: .; clone_size: .; j_call: TRBJ2-1